The 22 T cell receptor delta chains given below trace back to one sample, sequenced in a study of γδ T cells in repeated Plasmodium falciparum infection. TCRdb reanalyzed the multiplex PCR reads using CATT. The sample lists around 46,000 delta-chain clones, 1.6% occurring once. Bulk repertoires came from Vgamma9/Vdelta2+ or Vdelta2-negative gammadelta T cells flow-sorted from PBMC. Sequencing used gamma-delta T cells from blood. The receptors derive from a pool of human donors (malaria-infected and uninfected, not separated).

There are a few counts of this clone. V usage is TRDV1 and J usage is TRDJ1; 12 bases agree with TRDD3. TCRdb gives no J gene; it was assigned here by matching the DNA to germline. The CDR3 extends over 21 amino acids. The V segment lost 0 bases and the J segment 6 bases; nucleotides outside the gene matches: 20. Germline CDR1 is TSWWSYY and CDR2 is QGS. The CDR3 nucleotides read TGTGCTCTTGGGGAACTCTTACCTAACCCAGGGCTGGGGGATACGGCCAATAAACTCATCTTT. It encodes CALGELLPNPGLGDTANKLIF.

A few counts support this clone. This DNA's translation differs at residue 8 from TCRdb's protein, which comes from a much larger clone; a read error is likely, and the protein shown is translated from the DNA. V gene TRDV1 combines with J gene TRDJ1; D gene unclear. The CDR3 sequence is 18 residues long. The V end was cut by 4 bases, the J end by 3 bases, with 24 bases between. CDR1 TSWWSYY and CDR2 QGS come from the germline V gene. The chain's CDR3 is CALGVTGPPRRVADKLIF. CDR3 DNA: TGTGCTCTTGGGGTTACAGGCCCTCCAAGACGGGTTGCCGATAAACTCATCTTT.

This clone was seen more than once but under ten times. The TCRdb record carries a much larger clone's protein, which differs from this DNA's translation at residue 4; a read error is the likely cause, and the protein listed here is the DNA translation. The chain has TRDV1 and TRDJ1; TRDD3 matches 8 bases. In germline, CDR1 is TSWWSYY, CDR2 QGS. The CDR3 covers 22 residues. CDR3 protein: CALVELRLTFWGKTSYTDKLIF. CDR3 bases: TGTGCTCTTGTGGAACTAAGACTGACCTTCTGGGGGAAAACTAGCTACACCGATAAACTCATCTTT.

This clone was detected many times. The mismatch at residue 9 between this DNA's translation and the TCRdb protein of a much larger clone likely reflects a read error; the protein shown is translated from the DNA. This chain uses TRDV1 with TRDJ1, with D perhaps TRDD2 (6 bases). This CDR3 has 18 amino acids. V lost 3 bases and J 2 bases, leaving 22 bases between the germline ends. Germline loops: CDR1 TSWWSYY, CDR2 QGS. DNA of the CDR3: TGTGCTCTTGGGGAGGGTCCTACAGCGCCCCTCCCGACCGATAAACTCATCTTT. Its protein is CALGEGPTAPLPTDKLIF.

This clone was counted ten times or more. The protein in TCRdb stems from a much larger clone and differs at residue 6 from this DNA's translation, likely a read error; here the protein is translated from the DNA. The chain combines TRDV3 with TRDJ1, with D possibly matching TRDD2 (6 bases). Germline V gene sequence: CDR1 TVYSNPD, CDR2 GDNSRS (reference sequence). CDR3 length equals 13 residues. Between the trimmed V and J ends, which lost 2 bases and 6 bases, there was a span of 16 bases. The CDR3 sequence is CAFSGPSANKLIF. CDR3 nucleotides: TGTGCCTTTTCCGGCCCTTCCGCGAATAAACTCATCTTT.

This clone showed up just a few times. TCRdb's entry gives the protein of a much larger clone, which mismatches this DNA's translation at residue 5, likely from a read error; the protein reported here is translated from the DNA. J is TRDJ3 and V is TRDV2; TRDD3 matches 9 bases. Germline matching of the DNA provided the J gene here, since TCRdb leaves it blank. The CDR3 has 22 amino acids. Germline values: CDR1 GEAIGNYY, CDR2 EKD. The V gene end was trimmed by 3 bases and the J gene end by 0 bases; junction bases not matched to a gene: 17. The CDR3 here is CACDPLRTGGLSSSWDTRQMFF. DNA for the CDR3: TGTGCCTGTGACCCCCTACGTACTGGGGGACTATCGAGCTCCTGGGACACCCGACAGATGTTTTTC.

A remark on this clone: TCRdb has a much larger clone's protein, which differs at residue 3 from the translation of this DNA, likely because of a read error; what is shown is the protein translated from the DNA. The rearrangement joins TRDV1 to TRDJ1; 10 positions agree with TRDD3. TCRdb lists no J gene, so it was determined here by aligning the DNA to germline. This CDR3 has 21 residues. Germline assignment: CDR1 TSWWSYY and CDR2 QGS. The CDR3 protein is CAFGGPTGTGGSLSYTDKLIF. In nucleotides, the CDR3 is TGTGCTTTTGGGGGGCCTACGGGTACTGGGGGATCACTCTCTTACACCGATAAACTCATCTTT.

This clone was counted ten times or more. The DNA translation disagrees with the TCRdb protein at residue 16, so the protein in this description comes from the DNA. The J gene is TRDJ1, the V gene TRDV1; possibly TRDD2 for D (5 bases). Trimming stripped 4 bases from V and 3 bases from J, with 33 bases between. Germline lookup yields CDR1 TSWWSYY and CDR2 QGS. The CDR3 has 21 amino acids. In nucleotides, the CDR3 is TGTGCTCTTGGGGTCCTGGCCTCTATCCCTACCCCGTTCGTTTACGCCGATAAACTCATCTTT. It encodes CALGVLASIPTPFVYADKLIF.

This clone was found a few times. A far bigger clonotype differs at one base, so this is likely a read error. Other DNA sequences of this sample code for an identical CDR3. The chain links TRDV2 to TRDJ3, with 13 bases fitting TRDD3. This CDR3 is built from 19 residues. Losses at the gene ends were 0 bases for V and 5 bases for J; bases not matched to a gene: 6. CDR1 is GEAIGNYY, CDR2 EKD, per germline. The CDR3 DNA reads TGTGCCTGTGACACCCTACTGGGGGATACGCTTGGGGACACCCGACAGATGTTTTTC. This encodes CACDTLLGDTLGDTRQMFF.

Points on this clone: Since a far larger clone is one base different, this is likely a read error. Other DNA sequences in this specimen translate into the identical CDR3. The chain is built from TRDV1 and TRDJ1; D is possibly TRDD2 (6 bases). The J gene is absent in TCRdb and was assigned here via DNA matching to germline. Trimming shortened V by 3 bases and J by 1 base, and 27 bases separated the two germline ends. Germline V gene lookup returns CDR1 TSWWSYY and CDR2 QGS. The CDR3 is 20 amino acids. The CDR3 DNA follows: TGTGCTCTTGGGGACCGTGACCTTCCCCGTCTACTTCTACTCACCGATAAACTCATCTTT. It translates to CALGDRDLPRLLLLTDKLIF.

V is TRDV1 and J is TRDJ1, with 8 bases that match TRDD3. Germline CDR1 and CDR2: TSWWSYY and QGS. CDR3 size: 22 residues. Losses at the gene ends were 0 bases for V and 0 bases for J; bases not matched to a gene: 21. For the CDR3, the DNA is TGTGCTCTTGGGGAACTAATTATGTCCTACACGACTGGGGGGGAGGACACCGATAAACTCATCTTT. This encodes CALGELIMSYTTGGEDTDKLIF.

This clone was seen more than once but under ten times. It differs at one base from a far larger clone, so likely a read error. The same CDR3 is also encoded by other DNA sequences in this sample. The chain links TRDV2 to TRDJ1; possible D gene TRDD3, 6 bases. The J gene is absent in TCRdb and was assigned here via DNA matching to germline. The germline gives CDR1 GEAIGNYY, CDR2 EKD. The CDR3 extends over 16 amino acids. CDR3: CACDTVGGLHTDKLIF. The CDR3 DNA is TGCGCCTGTGACACCGTGGGGGGCCTACACACCGATAAACTCATCTTT.

This clone was counted many times. The amino acid sequence in TCRdb belongs to a much larger clone and departs from this DNA's translation at residue 12, likely a sequencing read error; the sequence shown is translated from the DNA. The chain is built from TRDV2 and TRDJ3; 13 positions match TRDD3. This CDR3 has 19 residues. Germline CDR1 is GEAIGNYY and CDR2 is EKD. Germline trimming cut 0 bases from V and 6 bases from J; bases unmatched to any gene: 7. Written as DNA, the CDR3 is TGTGCCTGTGACACCCTACTGGGGGATACGCTGGAGGACACCCGACAGATGTTTTTC. This sequence encodes CACDTLLGDTLEDTRQMFF.

This clone has ten or more counts. The chain recombines TRDV1 with TRDJ1; D is uncertain. Germline V lookup: CDR1 TSWWSYY, CDR2 QGS. V was clipped by 3 bases and J by 0 bases, with 26 bases between them. The CDR3 totals 20 residues. The CDR3 is CALGELLWWTSLKYTDKLIF. The CDR3, as DNA: TGTGCTCTTGGGGAGTTACTCTGGTGGACGAGTTTAAAGTACACCGATAAACTCATCTTT.

Of note for this clone: TCRdb assigns this DNA the protein of a much larger clone, which departs from its translation at residue 5; this likely reflects a read error, and the protein shown comes from translating the DNA. The chain has TRDV1 and TRDJ1; 7 bases are a match to TRDD3. Here the J gene was assigned by germline matching of the DNA, as TCRdb has none. In germline, CDR1 is TSWWSYY, CDR2 QGS. The V segment lost 4 bases and the J segment 0 bases; nucleotides outside the gene matches: 8. CDR3 length: 16 amino acids. The CDR3 spells CALGGARLGDTDKLIF. The CDR3 DNA follows: TGTGCTCTTGGGGGAGCCCGGCTGGGGGACACCGATAAACTCATCTTT.

This clone was counted a few times. The TCRdb protein, from a much larger clone, departs from this DNA's translation at residue 15, likely by read error; the protein shown derives from the DNA. The V gene is TRDV1, the J gene TRDJ1, with a possible D match to TRDD2 (7 bases). The J gene, absent from TCRdb, was called here by matching the DNA to germline. CDR3 length equals 21 residues. Trimming took off 3 bases at V and 4 bases at J, with 33 bases between the two ends. Germline V gives CDR1 TSWWSYY, CDR2 QGS. Here the CDR3 DNA reads TGTGCTCTTGGGGAGGTATTCCTACCCTCAACGCTGGGGATCAGTAGCGATAAACTCATCTTT. It yields the protein CALGEVFLPSTLGISSDKLIF.

In regard to this clone: The protein that TCRdb holds for this DNA derives from a much larger clone and differs from the translated DNA at residue 16, which likely indicates a read error; the protein shown here is translated from the DNA. The chain employs TRDV2 and TRDJ1; 8 nucleotides line up with TRDD3. Matching the DNA to germline supplied the J gene, which TCRdb does not give. The CDR3 runs to 19 residues. The germline V gene has CDR1 GEAIGNYY and CDR2 EKD. CDR3 DNA sequence: TGTGCCTGTGACACCGTTATCCAACTGGGGGTTCGGCACACCGATAGACTCATCTTT. It translates to CACDTVIQLGVRHTDRLIF.

This clone was recorded a few times. Distinct nucleotide sequences in the sample also encode this CDR3. The V call is TRDV1, the J call TRDJ1; TRDD3 matches at 10 bases. TCRdb supplies no J gene; here it was assigned by aligning the nucleotide sequence to germline. Looked up from germline, CDR1 is TSWWSYY and CDR2 is QGS. This CDR3 is 21 amino acids long. After removal of 6 bases from V and 10 bases from J, the junction contained 32 bases not matched to a gene. The CDR3 DNA follows: TGTGCTCTTGGAGAAATTGGCCTAAGTACCCTTACTGGGGGATGTTCCGACAGACTCATCTTT. Amino acids: CALGEIGLSTLTGGCSDRLIF.

This clone was recorded a few times. This sequence is one base from a far larger clone and is likely a read error. Other DNA sequences in this sample translate to the same CDR3. Written as DNA, the CDR3 is TGTGCTCTTGGCCTCAGTACTGGGGGATTCGTCGGTCACACCGATAAACTCATCTTT. Translating gives CALGLSTGGFVGHTDKLIF. The chain joins TRDV1 to TRDJ1; 10 nucleotides agree with TRDD3. Matching the DNA to germline supplied the J gene, which TCRdb does not give. The CDR3 is 19 residues long. V lost 6 bases and J lost 0; bases outside the gene matches: 16. CDR1 TSWWSYY and CDR2 QGS come from the germline V gene.

As for this clone: The TCRdb protein comes from a much larger clone and disagrees with this DNA's translation at residue 8, likely due to a read error; the protein given here is derived from the DNA. The rearrangement joins TRDV1 to TRDJ1; D may match TRDD2 or TRDD3 (5 bases each). From germline, CDR1 is TSWWSYY and CDR2 QGS. The CDR3 extends over 20 amino acids. V was clipped by 0 bases and J by 0 bases, with 23 bases between them. CDR3 DNA sequence: TGTGCTCTTGGGGAACTCACTCCCTACGGGGGCCACCCCTACACCGATAAACTCATCTTT. The encoded protein is CALGELTPYGGHPYTDKLIF.

This clone has more than one count but fewer than ten. With only one base between it and a far larger clone, this is likely a read error. This sample also contains other DNA sequences that code for the same CDR3. The chain carries TRDV1 and TRDJ1; unclear D gene. Germline matching of the DNA provided the J gene here, since TCRdb leaves it blank. This CDR3 has 19 amino acids. From germline, CDR1 is TSWWSYY and CDR2 QGS. V was pared by 3 bases and J by 0 bases, with 23 bases between. The CDR3 here is CALGDNKFRCSPYTDKLIF. CDR3 DNA: TGTGCTCTTGGGGACAATAAATTTCGTTGTTCCCCGTACACCGATAAACTCATCTTT.

This clone was detected only a few times. This is likely an artifact of a read error, given a far larger clone one base away. The same CDR3 also results from other DNA sequences found in this sample. The gene calls are TRDV3 and TRDJ1, with a tentative D call TRDD3 (7 bases). Here the J gene came from matching the DNA to germline, since TCRdb omits it. V lost 2 bases and J 8 bases, leaving 27 bases between the germline ends. CDR1 is TVYSNPD, CDR2 GDNSRS, per germline (reference sequence). The length of the CDR3 is 16 residues. CDR3 sequence (DNA): TGTGCCTTTTCCTACGAGTACTGGGGAATAATGGACAAACTCATCTTT. Its translation is CAFSYEYWGIMDKLIF. Using reference TRDV3 and TRDJ1 for the parts outside the CDR3, the full variable domain is CDKVTQSSPDQTVASGSEVVLLCTYDTVYSNPDLFWYRIRPDYSFQFVFYGDNSRSEGADFTQGRFSVKHILTQKAFHLVISPVRTEDSATYYCAFSYEYWGIMDKLIFGKGTRVTVEP.